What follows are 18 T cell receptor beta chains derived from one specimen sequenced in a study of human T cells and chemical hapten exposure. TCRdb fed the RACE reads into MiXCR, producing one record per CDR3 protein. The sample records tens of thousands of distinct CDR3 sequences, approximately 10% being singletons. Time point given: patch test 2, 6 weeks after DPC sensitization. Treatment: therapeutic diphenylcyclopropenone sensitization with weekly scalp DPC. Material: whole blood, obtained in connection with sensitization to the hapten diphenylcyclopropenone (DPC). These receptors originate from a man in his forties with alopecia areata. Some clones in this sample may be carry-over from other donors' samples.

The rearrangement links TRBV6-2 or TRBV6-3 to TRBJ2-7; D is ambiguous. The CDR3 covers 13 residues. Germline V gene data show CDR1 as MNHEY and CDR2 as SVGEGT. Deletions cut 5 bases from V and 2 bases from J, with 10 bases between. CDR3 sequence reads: CASSPAGPYEQYV. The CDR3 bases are TGTGCCAGCAGTCCGGCAGGCCCCTACGAGCAGTACGTC.

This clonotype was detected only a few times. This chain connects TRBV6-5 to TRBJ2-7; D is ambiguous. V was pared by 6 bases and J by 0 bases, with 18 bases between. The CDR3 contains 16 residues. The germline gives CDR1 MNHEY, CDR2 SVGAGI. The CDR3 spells CASRSSGRISSYEQYF. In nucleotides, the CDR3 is TGTGCCAGCAGGTCCTCGGGCCGGATAAGCTCCTACGAGCAGTACTTC.

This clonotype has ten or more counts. CDR3 region: CASSPETGANSGNTIYF. DNA of the CDR3: TGTGCCAGCAGCCCCGAGACAGGGGCCAACTCTGGAAACACCATATATTTT. The chain employs TRBV13 and TRBJ1-3; 8 positions agree with TRBD1. V trimming: 5 bases; J trimming: 0 bases; junction bases outside the gene matches: 9. CDR1 and CDR2 (germline): PRHDT, FYEKMQ (reference sequence). The CDR3 loop spans 17 amino acids.

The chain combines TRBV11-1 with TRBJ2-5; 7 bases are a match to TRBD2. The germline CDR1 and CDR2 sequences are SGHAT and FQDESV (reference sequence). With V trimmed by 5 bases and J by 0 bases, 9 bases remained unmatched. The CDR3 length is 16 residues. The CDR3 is CASSREASVYQETQYF. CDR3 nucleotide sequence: TGTGCCAGCAGCCGGGAGGCTAGTGTGTACCAAGAGACCCAGTACTTC.

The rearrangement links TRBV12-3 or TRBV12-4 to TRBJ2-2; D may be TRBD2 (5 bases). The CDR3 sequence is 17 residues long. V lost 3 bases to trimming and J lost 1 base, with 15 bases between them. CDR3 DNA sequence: TGTGCCAGCAGTTTCTTGCCCAGCGGAAGGAACACCGGGGAGCTGTTTTTT. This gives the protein CASSFLPSGRNTGELFF.

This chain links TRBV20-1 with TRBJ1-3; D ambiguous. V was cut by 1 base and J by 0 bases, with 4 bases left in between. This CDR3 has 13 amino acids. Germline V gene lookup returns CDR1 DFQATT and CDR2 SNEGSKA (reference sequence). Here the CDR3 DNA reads TGCAGTGCTAGAGGAGCCTCTGGAAACACCATATATTTT. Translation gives CSARGASGNTIYF.

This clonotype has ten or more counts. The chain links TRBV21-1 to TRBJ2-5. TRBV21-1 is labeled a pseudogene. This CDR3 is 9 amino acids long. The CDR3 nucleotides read TGTGCCAGCAGGTTGGAAAGCCACTTC. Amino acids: CASRLESHF.

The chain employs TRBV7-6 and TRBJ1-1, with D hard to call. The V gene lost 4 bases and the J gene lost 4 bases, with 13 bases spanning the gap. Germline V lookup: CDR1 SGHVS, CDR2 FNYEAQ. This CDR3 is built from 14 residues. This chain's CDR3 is CASSSLGTGTEAFF. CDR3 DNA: TGTGCCAGCAGCTCTTTGGGTACCGGCACTGAAGCTTTCTTT.

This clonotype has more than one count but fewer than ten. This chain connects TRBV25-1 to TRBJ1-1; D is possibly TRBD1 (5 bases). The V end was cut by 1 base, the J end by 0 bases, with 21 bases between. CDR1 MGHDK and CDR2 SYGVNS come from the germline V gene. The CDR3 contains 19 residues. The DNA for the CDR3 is TGTGCCAGCAGTGAATTATGGGGGACGCGACGCCCTATGAACACTGAAGCTTTCTTT. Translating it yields CASSELWGTRRPMNTEAFF.

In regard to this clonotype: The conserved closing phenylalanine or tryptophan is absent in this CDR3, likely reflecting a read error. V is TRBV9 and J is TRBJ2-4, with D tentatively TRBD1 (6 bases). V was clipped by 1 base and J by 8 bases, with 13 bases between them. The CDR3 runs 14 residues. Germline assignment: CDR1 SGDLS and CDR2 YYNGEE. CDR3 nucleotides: TGTGCCAGCAGCGTACGAGGGACATCTCACATTCAGTACCTC. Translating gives CASSVRGTSHIQYL.

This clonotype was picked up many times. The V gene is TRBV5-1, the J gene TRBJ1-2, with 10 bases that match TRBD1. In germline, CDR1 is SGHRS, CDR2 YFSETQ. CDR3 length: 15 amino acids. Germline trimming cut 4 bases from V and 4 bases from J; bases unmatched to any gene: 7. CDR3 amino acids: CASSLTGTGVYGYTF. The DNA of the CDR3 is TGCGCCAGCAGCCTAACCGGGACAGGGGTCTATGGCTACACCTTC.

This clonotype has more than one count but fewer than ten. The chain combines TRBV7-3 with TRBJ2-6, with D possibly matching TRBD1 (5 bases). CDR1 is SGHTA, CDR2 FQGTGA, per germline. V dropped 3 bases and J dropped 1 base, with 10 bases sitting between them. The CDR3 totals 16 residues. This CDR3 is CASSLDTTSGANVLTF. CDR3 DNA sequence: TGTGCCAGCAGCTTGGACACCACTTCTGGGGCCAACGTCCTGACTTTC. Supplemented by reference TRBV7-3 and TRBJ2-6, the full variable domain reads GAGVSQTPSNKVTEKGKYVELRCDPISGHTALYWYRQSLGQGPEFLIYFQGTGAADDSGLPNDRFFAVRPEGSVSTLKIQRTERGDSAVYLCASSLDTTSGANVLTFGAGSRLTVL.

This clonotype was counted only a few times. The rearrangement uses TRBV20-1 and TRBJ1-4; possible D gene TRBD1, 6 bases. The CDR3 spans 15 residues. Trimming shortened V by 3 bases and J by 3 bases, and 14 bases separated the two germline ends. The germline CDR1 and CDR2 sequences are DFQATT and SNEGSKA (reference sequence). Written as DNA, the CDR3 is TGCAGTGCTAGTCCAACAGGGCTTTCTAATGAAAAACTGTTTTTT. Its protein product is CSASPTGLSNEKLFF.

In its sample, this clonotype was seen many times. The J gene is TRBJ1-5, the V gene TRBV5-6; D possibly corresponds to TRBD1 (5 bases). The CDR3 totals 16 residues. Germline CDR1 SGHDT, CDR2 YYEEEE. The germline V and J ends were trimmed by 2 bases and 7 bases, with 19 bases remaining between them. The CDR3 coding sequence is TGTGCCAGCAGCTTCAGAGGTTTTGGGGGATCCCAGCCCCAGCATTTT. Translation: CASSFRGFGGSQPQHF.

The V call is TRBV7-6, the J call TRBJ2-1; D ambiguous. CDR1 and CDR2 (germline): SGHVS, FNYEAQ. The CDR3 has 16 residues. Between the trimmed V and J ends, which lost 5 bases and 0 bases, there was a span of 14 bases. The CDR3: CASSPRVGSSYNEQFF. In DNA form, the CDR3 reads TGTGCCAGCAGCCCCCGTGTAGGGTCCTCCTACAATGAGCAGTTCTTC.

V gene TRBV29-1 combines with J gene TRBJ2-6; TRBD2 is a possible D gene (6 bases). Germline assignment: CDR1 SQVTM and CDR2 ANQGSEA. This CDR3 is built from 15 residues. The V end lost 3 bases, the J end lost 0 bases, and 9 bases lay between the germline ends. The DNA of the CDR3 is TGCAGCGTTGATGGGGGACTCTCTGGGGCCAACGTCCTGACTTTC. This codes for CSVDGGLSGANVLTF. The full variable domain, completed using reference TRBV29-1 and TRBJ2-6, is SAVISQKPSRDICQRGTSLTIQCQVDSQVTMMFWYRQQPGQSLTLIATANQGSEATYESGFVIDKFPISRPNLTFSTLTVSNMSPEDSSIYLCSVDGGLSGANVLTFGAGSRLTVL.

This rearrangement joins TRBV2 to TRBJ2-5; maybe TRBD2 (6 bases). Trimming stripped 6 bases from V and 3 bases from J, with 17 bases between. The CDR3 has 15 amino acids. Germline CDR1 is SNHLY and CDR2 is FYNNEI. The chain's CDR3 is CASSRPRVAEETQYF. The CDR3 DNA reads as TGTGCCAGCAGCCGCCCCAGGGTAGCGGAAGAGACCCAGTACTTC.

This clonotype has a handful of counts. The CDR3 loop reads CATSDLQLAGTNEQFF. CDR3 nucleotides: TGTGCCACCAGTGATTTGCAACTAGCGGGAACCAATGAGCAGTTCTTC. The chain uses TRBV24-1 and TRBJ2-1; 10 bases line up with TRBD2. This CDR3 is built from 16 residues. The trim removed 0 bases at V and 6 bases at J, leaving 4 bases unmatched. The germline V gene has CDR1 KGHDR and CDR2 SFDVKD.